The 17 T cell receptor beta chains given below trace back to one sample, sequenced in a study of STAT3 mutations in large granular lymphocyte leukemia. General study results and limits: In T-cell large granular lymphocyte leukemia, about half of patients showed multiple immunodominant subclonotypes.

Assay used: immunoSEQ multiplex PCR; TCRdb lists only in-frame clones, some missing. The sample contains tens of thousands of clones, about 81% of which appear only once. These receptors' antigens are unknown. The sample consisted of PBMCs. Receptors were obtained from a human donor with T large granular lymphocyte leukemia. Some clones in this sample may be carry-over from other donors' samples.

V is TRBV28 and J is TRBJ2-4, with D possibly TRBD1 on 5 matching bases. The CDR3 has 13 residues. CDR1 and CDR2 from the germline V gene are MDHEN and SYDVKM. Trimming cost V 5 bases and J 7 bases, with 12 bases left between them. This CDR3 reads CASSPENRNIQYF. In nucleotides, the CDR3 is TGTGCCAGCAGTCCCGAAAACAGGAACATTCAGTACTTC.

V usage is TRBV6-5 and J usage is TRBJ1-6; D is undetermined. Germline V CDR1 and CDR2: MNHEY, SVGAGI. The CDR3 covers 16 residues. Trimming left V 4 bases short and J 10 bases short, with 20 bases between. The CDR3 here is CASSSSLSQAISPLHF. As DNA, the CDR3 is TGTGCCAGCAGTTCCTCTTTATCCCAAGCCATATCACCCCTCCACTTT.

CDR3 sequence reads: CASSRFSAGGLETQYF. CDR3 sequence (DNA): TGTGCCAGCAGCCGATTCTCAGCGGGGGGGCTAGAGACCCAGTACTTC. The chain employs TRBV9 and TRBJ2-5; 10 bases align to TRBD2. CDR3 length equals 16 residues. The junction had 10 bases not matched to a gene; V was cut back by 4 bases and J by 4 bases. Germline-derived CDR1 and CDR2 are SGDLS and YYNGEE.

The chain recombines TRBV7-9 with TRBJ2-1, with 8 bases lining up with TRBD2. V shed 5 bases and J 5 bases; nucleotides not matched to a gene: 11. Per germline, CDR1 SEHNR and CDR2 FQNEAQ (reference sequence). The CDR3 is made up of 16 amino acids. CDR3 in DNA: TGTGCCAGCAGCCCCAGGGGAGGCGGGGGGAACAATGAGCAGTTCTTC. Its protein product is CASSPRGGGGNNEQFF.

This chain connects TRBV2 to TRBJ1-2; 11 bases are a match to TRBD1. Germline-derived CDR1 and CDR2 are SNHLY and FYNNEI. The CDR3 has 14 residues. Unmatched junction bases numbered 0, after V lost 3 bases and J lost 3 bases. The CDR3 here is CASSEDRGHYGYTF. The CDR3 region has the DNA TGTGCCAGCAGTGAGGACAGGGGGCACTATGGCTACACCTTC. Complete variable domain (other parts from reference TRBV2 and TRBJ1-2): EPEVTQTPSHQVTQMGQEVILRCVPISNHLYFYWYRQILGQKVEFLVSFYNNEISEKSEIFDDQFSVERPDGSNFTLKIRSTKLEDSAMYFCASSEDRGHYGYTFGSGTRLTVV.

The V and J genes are TRBV10-3 and TRBJ1-6, with D unresolved. Germline lookup yields CDR1 ENHRY and CDR2 SYGVKD. Trimming took off 7 bases at V and 7 bases at J, with 14 bases between the two ends. The CDR3 totals 14 residues. The CDR3 is CAIKGSLSNSPLHF. As DNA, the CDR3 is TGTGCCATCAAGGGTTCCCTCTCAAATTCACCCCTCCACTTT.

V and J are TRBV5-1 and TRBJ2-3; D is unresolved. V gave up 4 bases and J gave up 0 bases, with 12 bases separating them. This CDR3 is 15 amino acids long. Germline CDR1 reads SGHRS; CDR2 reads YFSETQ. CDR3 sequence: CASSPDSSSTDTQYF. CDR3 DNA: TGCGCCAGCAGCCCTGACTCCTCTAGCACAGATACGCAGTATTTT.

V is TRBV4-1 and J is TRBJ2-7; 8 positions agree with TRBD2. This CDR3 has 15 residues. The germline gives CDR1 MGHRA, CDR2 YSYEKL. Unmatched junction bases numbered 3, after V lost 0 bases and J lost 2 bases. The CDR3 DNA sequence: TGCGCCAGCAGCCAAGAGGCGGGGGGCCCCTACGAGCAGTACTTC. Amino acid sequence: CASSQEAGGPYEQYF.

This chain connects TRBV5-4 to TRBJ2-5; the D gene is possibly TRBD1 (6 bases). The length of the CDR3 is 13 residues. Germline V gene sequence: CDR1 SGHNT, CDR2 YYREEE (reference sequence). V was clipped by 4 bases and J by 1 base, with 8 bases between them. The DNA for the CDR3 is TGTGCCAGCAGCAGGACAGCCCAAGAGACCCAGTACTTC. Its protein product is CASSRTAQETQYF. The full variable domain, in which reference TRBV5-4 and TRBJ2-5 provide the parts outside the CDR3, is ETGVTQSPTHLIKTRGQQVTLRCSSQSGHNTVSWYQQALGQGPQFIFQYYREEENGRGNFPPRFSGLQFPNYSSELNVNALELDDSALYLCASSRTAQETQYFGPGTRLLVL.

CDR3 loop: CASFYRVGTEAFF. CDR3 nucleotide sequence: TGTGCCAGCTTTTACAGGGTAGGCACTGAAGCTTTCTTT. V gene TRBV2 combines with J gene TRBJ1-1; weak D call: TRBD1 (6 bases). V lost 8 bases, J lost 4 bases, and 14 bases lay in between. The CDR3 runs to 13 residues. CDR1 SNHLY and CDR2 FYNNEI come from the germline V gene.

The chain has TRBV30 and TRBJ1-5, with 7 bases matching TRBD1. The germline V gene has CDR1 GTSNPN and CDR2 SVGIG (reference sequence). This CDR3 has 15 amino acids. The V gene end was trimmed by 0 bases and the J gene end by 4 bases; junction bases not matched to a gene: 6. As DNA, the CDR3 is TGTGCCTGGAGTGTAAGGGGACAGATAAATCAGCCCCAGCATTTT. As protein: CAWSVRGQINQPQHF. Supplemented by reference TRBV30 and TRBJ1-5, the full variable domain reads SQTIHQWPATLVQPVGSPLSLECTVEGTSNPNLYWYRQAAGRGLQLLFYSVGIGQISSEVPQNLSASRPQDRQFILSSKKLLLSDSGFYLCAWSVRGQINQPQHFGDGTRLSIL.

The chain recombines TRBV19 with TRBJ1-2; the D is unclear. Germline V lookup: CDR1 LNHDA, CDR2 SQIVND (reference sequence). CDR3 length: 16 amino acids. The V end lost 6 bases, the J end lost 6 bases, and 23 bases lay between the germline ends. CDR3 DNA: TGTGCCAGTAGCCCTAGACGCGTGGTGGTTGGGGATGGCTACACCTTC. This gives the protein CASSPRRVVVGDGYTF.

The V gene is TRBV4-1, the J gene TRBJ2-3; 7 bases fit TRBD2. The length of the CDR3 is 17 residues. Per the germline V gene, CDR1 is MGHRA and CDR2 is YSYEKL. With 1 base clipped from V and 2 bases from J, the junction kept 9 bases outside the gene matches. CDR3 amino acids: CASSQGSGGGNTDTQYF. CDR3 in DNA: TGCGCCAGCAGCCAAGGTTCAGGCGGGGGAAACACAGATACGCAGTATTTT.

This chain uses TRBV5-4 with TRBJ2-3, with 7 bases aligning to TRBD1. This CDR3 is built from 16 residues. The germline gives CDR1 SGHNT, CDR2 YYREEE (reference sequence). V gave up 5 bases and J gave up 6 bases; unmatched junction bases: 15. The DNA of the CDR3 is TGTGCCAGCAGTATGGGGTCCGGGACAGTAAGGGATACGCAGTATTTT. It yields the protein CASSMGSGTVRDTQYF.

This clone came up once. The chain couples TRBV5-1 to TRBJ2-7, with no clear D. V was clipped by 7 bases and J by 0 bases, with 17 bases between them. Germline CDR1 reads SGHRS; CDR2 reads YFSETQ. The CDR3 is made up of 15 amino acids. The CDR3 region is CASRAAGDSSYEQYF. The CDR3 region has the DNA TGCGCCAGCCGGGCCGCCGGAGATAGCTCCTACGAGCAGTACTTC.

The chain employs TRBV5-1 and TRBJ2-1; 8 bases are shared with TRBD1. V shed 4 bases and J 3 bases; nucleotides not matched to a gene: 9. This CDR3 has 16 amino acids. Germline-derived CDR1 and CDR2 are SGHRS and YFSETQ. The CDR3 reads CASSTQDRVFYNEQFF. The CDR3 DNA follows: TGCGCCAGCAGCACGCAGGACAGGGTGTTCTACAATGAGCAGTTCTTC.

CDR3: CASSQVGTGDGETQYF. The CDR3 DNA reads TGTGCCAGCAGCCAAGTGGGGACAGGGGATGGGGAGACCCAGTACTTC. The chain is built from TRBV4-2 and TRBJ2-5; 10 positions agree with TRBD1. Germline trimming cut 1 base from V and 5 bases from J; bases unmatched to any gene: 7. Germline CDR1 reads LGHNA; CDR2 reads YNFKEQ. The CDR3 totals 16 residues.